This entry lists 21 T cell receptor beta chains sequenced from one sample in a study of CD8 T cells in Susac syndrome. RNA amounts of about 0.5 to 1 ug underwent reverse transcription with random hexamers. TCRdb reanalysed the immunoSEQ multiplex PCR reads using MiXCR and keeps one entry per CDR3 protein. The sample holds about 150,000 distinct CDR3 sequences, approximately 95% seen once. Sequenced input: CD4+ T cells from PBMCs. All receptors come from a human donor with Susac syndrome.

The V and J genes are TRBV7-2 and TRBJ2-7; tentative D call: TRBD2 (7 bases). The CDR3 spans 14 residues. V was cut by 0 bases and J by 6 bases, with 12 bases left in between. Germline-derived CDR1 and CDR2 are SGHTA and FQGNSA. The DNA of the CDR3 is TGTGCCAGCAGCTTAGCTCTCGGGGGGCGCGAGCAGTACTTC. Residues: CASSLALGGREQYF.

CDR3 nucleotide sequence: TGTGCCACCAGCAGAGATCAGGTCAATCAGCCCCAGCATTTT. Protein sequence: CATSRDQVNQPQHF. The chain couples TRBV15 to TRBJ1-5; no definite D call. V lost 0 bases and J 3 bases, leaving 6 bases between the germline ends. There are 14 residues in the CDR3. The germline CDR1 and CDR2 sequences are LNHNV and YYDKDF (reference sequence).

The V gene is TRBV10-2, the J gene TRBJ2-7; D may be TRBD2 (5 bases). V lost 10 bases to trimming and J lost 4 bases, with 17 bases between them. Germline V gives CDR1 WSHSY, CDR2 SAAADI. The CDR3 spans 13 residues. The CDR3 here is CATLGLVEYEQYF. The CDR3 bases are TGCGCCACACTCGGACTTGTAGAGTACGAGCAGTACTTC.

This CDR3 reads CASSESLGAAFYGYTF. In DNA, the CDR3 is TGTGCCAGCAGTGAGTCGCTGGGGGCAGCCTTCTATGGCTACACCTTC. V and J are TRBV6-4 and TRBJ1-2, with D possibly being TRBD1 (6 bases). The V gene lost 3 bases and the J gene lost 4 bases, with 18 bases spanning the gap. Germline V gene data show CDR1 as MRHNA and CDR2 as SNTAGT. The CDR3 covers 16 residues.

In nucleotides, the CDR3 is TGTGCCAGCAGCTTAGTAGAGTCGGGACAGGGGAAATCACCCCTCCACTTT. Encoded protein: CASSLVESGQGKSPLHF. This rearrangement joins TRBV11-1 to TRBJ1-6, with 10 bases aligning to TRBD1. Germline V lookup: CDR1 SGHAT, CDR2 FQDESV (reference sequence). With 1 base clipped from V and 10 bases from J, the junction kept 10 bases outside the gene matches. CDR3 length: 17 amino acids.

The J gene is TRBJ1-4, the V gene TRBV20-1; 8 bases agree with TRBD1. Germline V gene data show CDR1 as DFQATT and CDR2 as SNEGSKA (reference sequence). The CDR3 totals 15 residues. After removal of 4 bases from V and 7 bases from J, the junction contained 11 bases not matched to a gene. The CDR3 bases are TGCAGTGCTACCCCCCAGGGGGCCATCCGTGAAAAACTGTTTTTT. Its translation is CSATPQGAIREKLFF.

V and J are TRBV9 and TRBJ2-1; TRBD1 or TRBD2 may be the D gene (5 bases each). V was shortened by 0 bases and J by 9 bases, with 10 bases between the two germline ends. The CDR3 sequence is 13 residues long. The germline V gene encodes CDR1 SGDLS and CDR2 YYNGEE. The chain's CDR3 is CASSVVGGSEQFF. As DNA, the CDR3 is TGTGCCAGCAGCGTAGTTGGGGGAAGTGAGCAGTTCTTC.

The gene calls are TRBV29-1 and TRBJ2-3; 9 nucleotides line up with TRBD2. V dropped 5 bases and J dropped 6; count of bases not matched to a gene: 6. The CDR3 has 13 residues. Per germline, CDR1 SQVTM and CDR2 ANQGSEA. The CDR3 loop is CSVQPSGADTQYF. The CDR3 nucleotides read TGCAGCGTTCAACCTAGCGGGGCCGATACGCAGTATTTT.

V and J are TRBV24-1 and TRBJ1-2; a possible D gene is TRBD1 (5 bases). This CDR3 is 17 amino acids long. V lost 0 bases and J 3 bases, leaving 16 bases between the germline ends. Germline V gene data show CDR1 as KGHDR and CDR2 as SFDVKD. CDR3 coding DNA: TGTGCCACCAGTGATTTGAGAGGGGTCGAGGAGCACTATGGCTACACCTTC. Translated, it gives CATSDLRGVEEHYGYTF.

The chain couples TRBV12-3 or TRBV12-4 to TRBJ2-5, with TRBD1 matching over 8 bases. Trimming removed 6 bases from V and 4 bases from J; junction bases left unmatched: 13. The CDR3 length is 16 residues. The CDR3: CASSPGQEPPRETQYF. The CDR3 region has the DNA TGTGCCAGCAGCCCGGGACAGGAGCCACCGAGAGAGACCCAGTACTTC.

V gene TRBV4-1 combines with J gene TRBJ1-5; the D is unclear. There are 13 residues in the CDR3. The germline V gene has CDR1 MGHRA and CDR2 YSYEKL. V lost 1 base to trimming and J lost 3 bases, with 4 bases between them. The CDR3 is CASSQVYNQPQHF. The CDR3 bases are TGCGCCAGCAGCCAAGTATACAATCAGCCCCAGCATTTT.

CDR3 sequence: CASSLVAGADTEAFF. The CDR3 DNA reads TGCGCCAGCAGCTTGGTGGCGGGGGCAGACACTGAAGCTTTCTTT. The chain carries TRBV5-1 and TRBJ1-1, with TRBD1 as a possible D gene (6 bases). Trimming took off 0 bases at V and 3 bases at J, with 12 bases between the two ends. This CDR3 is built from 15 residues. Germline V gene data show CDR1 as SGHRS and CDR2 as YFSETQ.

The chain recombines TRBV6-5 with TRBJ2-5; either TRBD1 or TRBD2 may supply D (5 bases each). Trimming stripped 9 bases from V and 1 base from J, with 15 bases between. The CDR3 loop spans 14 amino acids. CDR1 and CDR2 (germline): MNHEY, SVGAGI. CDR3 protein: CASKRDLLQETQYF. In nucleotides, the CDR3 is TGTGCCAGTAAGAGGGACCTTCTCCAAGAGACCCAGTACTTC.

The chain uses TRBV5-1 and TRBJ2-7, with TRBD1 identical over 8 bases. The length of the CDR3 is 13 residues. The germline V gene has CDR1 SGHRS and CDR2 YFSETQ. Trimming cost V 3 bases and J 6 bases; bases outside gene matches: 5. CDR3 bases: TGCGCCAGCAGCTCCGGGACAGGCTTCGAGCAGTACTTC. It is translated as CASSSGTGFEQYF.

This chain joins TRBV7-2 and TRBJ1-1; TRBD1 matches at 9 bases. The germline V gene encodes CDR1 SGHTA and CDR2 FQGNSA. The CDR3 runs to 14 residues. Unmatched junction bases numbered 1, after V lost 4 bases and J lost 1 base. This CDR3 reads CASSWDRANTEAFF. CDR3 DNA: TGTGCCAGCAGCTGGGACAGGGCGAACACTGAAGCTTTCTTT.

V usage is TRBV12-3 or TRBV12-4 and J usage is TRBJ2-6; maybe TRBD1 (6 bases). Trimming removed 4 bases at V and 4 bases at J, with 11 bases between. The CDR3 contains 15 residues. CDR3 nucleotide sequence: TGTGCCAGCAGTTCACAGGGAGCGGGGGCCAACGTCCTGACTTTC. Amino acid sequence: CASSSQGAGANVLTF.

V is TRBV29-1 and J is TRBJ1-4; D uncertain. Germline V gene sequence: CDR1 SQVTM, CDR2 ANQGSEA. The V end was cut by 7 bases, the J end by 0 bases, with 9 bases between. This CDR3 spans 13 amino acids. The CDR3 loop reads CSARVATNEKLFF. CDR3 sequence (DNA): TGCAGCGCCCGCGTTGCAACTAATGAAAAACTGTTTTTT.

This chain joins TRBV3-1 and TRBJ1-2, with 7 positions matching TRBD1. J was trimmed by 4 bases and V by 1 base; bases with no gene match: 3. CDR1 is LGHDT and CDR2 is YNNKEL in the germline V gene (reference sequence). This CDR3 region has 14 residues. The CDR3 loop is CASSQGDRVYGYTF. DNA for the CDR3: TGTGCCAGCAGCCAAGGTGACAGGGTCTATGGCTACACCTTC.

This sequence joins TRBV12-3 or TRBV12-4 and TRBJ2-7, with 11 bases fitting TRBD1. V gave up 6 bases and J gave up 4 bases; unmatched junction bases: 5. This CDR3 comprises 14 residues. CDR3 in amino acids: CASRTGQGAYEQYF. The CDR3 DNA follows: TGTGCCAGCAGGACTGGACAGGGGGCTTACGAGCAGTACTTC.

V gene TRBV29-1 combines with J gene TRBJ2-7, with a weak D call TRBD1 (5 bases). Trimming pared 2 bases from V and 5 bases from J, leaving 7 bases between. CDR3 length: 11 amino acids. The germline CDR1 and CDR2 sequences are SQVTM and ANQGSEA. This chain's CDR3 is CSVEIRDEQYF. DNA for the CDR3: TGCAGCGTTGAAATCAGGGACGAGCAGTACTTC.

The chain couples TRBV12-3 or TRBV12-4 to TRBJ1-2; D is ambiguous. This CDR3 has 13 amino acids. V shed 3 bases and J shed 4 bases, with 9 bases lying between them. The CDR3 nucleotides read TGTGCCAGCAGTTTTTCCGAGGCCTATGGCTACACCTTC. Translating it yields CASSFSEAYGYTF.